One and the same sample provided the 17 T cell receptor beta chains below, sequenced in a study of response to subunit inactivated influenza vaccine. TCRdb recomputed calls from the RT-PCR reads with MiXCR, one row per CDR3 protein. The table includes roughly 460,000 distinct CDR3 sequences, around 9.9% detected once. The sample in question was PBMCs from blood, obtained more than 35 days after vaccination. Source of these receptors: a man between 50 and 59 years old who received an inactivated influenza vaccine.

This clonotype was seen a handful of times. This chain connects TRBV6-1 to TRBJ2-3, with TRBD2 as a possible D gene (5 bases). The CDR3 runs to 15 residues. The V gene's germline CDR1 is MNHNS and CDR2 SASEGT. Trimming shortened V by 6 bases and J by 4 bases, and 17 bases separated the two germline ends. DNA of the CDR3: TGTGCCAGCAGCCGGCTAGGGAGAAGCGCAGATACGCAGTATTTT. Translated, it gives CASSRLGRSADTQYF.

This clonotype was detected ten times or more. The chain carries TRBV20-1 and TRBJ2-1; D perhaps matches TRBD2 (5 bases). V was cut by 5 bases and J by 5 bases, with 13 bases left in between. The CDR3 spans 13 residues. The germline gives CDR1 DFQATT, CDR2 SNEGSKA (reference sequence). The chain's CDR3 is CSALDWQNNEQFF. CDR3 nucleotides: TGCAGTGCTTTGGACTGGCAAAACAATGAGCAGTTCTTC.

A few counts support this clonotype. This chain uses TRBV28 with TRBJ1-6; D not certain. The CDR3 has 16 residues. The germline gives CDR1 MDHEN, CDR2 SYDVKM. V dropped 4 bases and J dropped 0 bases, with 10 bases sitting between them. The CDR3 DNA reads as TGTGCCAGCAGTTACGCAGGTAGCTCCTATAATTCACCCCTCCACTTT. It encodes CASSYAGSSYNSPLHF.

In this sample, this clonotype turned up a few times. The V and J genes are TRBV10-3 and TRBJ2-5; D may be TRBD2 (7 bases). This CDR3 is 15 amino acids long. Germline V gives CDR1 ENHRY, CDR2 SYGVKD. Trimming took off 0 bases at V and 5 bases at J, with 13 bases between the two ends. The CDR3 DNA is TGTGCCATCAGTGAGTCGTCGGGGGGCGCTGAGACCCAGTACTTC. Translated: CAISESSGGAETQYF.

This clonotype was seen ten or more times. CDR3 loop: CASSDLLLTGMQYF. The CDR3 coding sequence is TGTGCCAGCAGTGACCTCTTACTTACGGGTATGCAGTATTTT. This rearrangement joins TRBV6-1 to TRBJ2-3; D unresolved. Deletions cut 3 bases from V and 11 bases from J, with 18 bases between. The CDR3 is 14 amino acids. Looked up from germline, CDR1 is MNHNS and CDR2 is SASEGT.

The chain uses TRBV20-1 and TRBJ2-4; 9 bases agree with TRBD1. In germline, CDR1 is DFQATT, CDR2 SNEGSKA (reference sequence). The CDR3 length is 13 residues. Trimming took 1 base from V and 9 from J; bases not matched to a gene: 4. The DNA of the CDR3 is TGCAGTGCTAGAGGGACAGGGGATGGCATTCAGTACTTC. It translates to CSARGTGDGIQYF.

This clonotype has just a few counts. The gene calls are TRBV6-1 and TRBJ2-1; 10 bases fit TRBD2. V shed 6 bases, J shed 10 bases, and the junction held 12 bases outside the gene matches. The CDR3 contains 15 residues. From germline, CDR1 is MNHNS and CDR2 SASEGT. Written as DNA, the CDR3 is TGTGCCAGCAGGGCTTGGTCTAGCGGGAGCTTGGAGCAGTTCTTC. Protein sequence: CASRAWSSGSLEQFF.

This clonotype turned up a few times. This rearrangement joins TRBV20-1 to TRBJ2-1; the match to TRBD1 covers 7 bases. Looked up from germline, CDR1 is DFQATT and CDR2 is SNEGSKA (reference sequence). The V gene end was trimmed by 3 bases and the J gene end by 5 bases; junction bases not matched to a gene: 7. CDR3 length: 14 amino acids. CDR3 coding DNA: TGCAGTGCTAGGACAGGGAGTATTGACAATGAGCAGTTCTTC. It translates to CSARTGSIDNEQFF.

At least ten counts were recorded for this clonotype. The chain links TRBV20-1 to TRBJ2-3; 8 bases line up with TRBD2. The germline V gene has CDR1 DFQATT and CDR2 SNEGSKA (reference sequence). CDR3 length: 14 residues. J lost 1 base, V lost 2 bases, and 2 bases had no gene match. For the CDR3, the DNA is TGCAGTGCTAGACGTAGCGGGGGCACAGATACGCAGTATTTT. As protein: CSARRSGGTDTQYF.

This clonotype has just a few counts. This chain links TRBV3-1 with TRBJ2-3; D perhaps matches TRBD1 (6 bases). Trimming cost V 2 bases and J 4 bases, with 13 bases left between them. The CDR3 spans 15 residues. The germline CDR1 and CDR2 sequences are LGHDT and YNNKEL (reference sequence). The CDR3 is CASSQWTVTADTQYF. In nucleotides, the CDR3 is TGTGCCAGCAGCCAATGGACAGTCACTGCAGATACGCAGTATTTT.

There are many counts of this clonotype. In DNA form, the CDR3 reads TGCAGTGCTACGAGGACAGGGAGGTTGGGTAATTCACCCCTCCACTTT. Translated, it gives CSATRTGRLGNSPLHF. The rearrangement links TRBV20-1 to TRBJ1-6, with 8 bases that match TRBD1. The length of the CDR3 is 16 residues. V trimming: 4 bases; J trimming: 6 bases; junction bases outside the gene matches: 11. Germline V gives CDR1 DFQATT, CDR2 SNEGSKA (reference sequence).

This clonotype is classed as medium-sized (0.01 to 0.1%). The V and J genes are TRBV29-1 and TRBJ2-3, with 10 bases aligning to TRBD1. This CDR3 region has 17 residues. Germline loops: CDR1 SQVTM, CDR2 ANQGSEA. Trimming cost V 4 bases and J 0 bases; bases outside gene matches: 10. This CDR3 is CSVGDRGRLSSTDTQYF. CDR3 sequence (DNA): TGCAGCGTTGGTGACAGGGGGCGTCTTTCTAGCACAGATACGCAGTATTTT.

This clonotype was recorded at least ten times. The chain recombines TRBV27 with TRBJ1-1; 10 nucleotides agree with TRBD1. Germline V gene data show CDR1 as MNHEY and CDR2 as SMNVEV (reference sequence). The junction had 10 bases not matched to a gene; V was cut back by 4 bases and J by 5 bases. This CDR3 region has 16 residues. The CDR3 here is CASSSRTGGFYTEAFF. Written as DNA, the CDR3 is TGTGCCAGCAGTTCCAGGACAGGGGGGTTTTATACTGAAGCTTTCTTT.

This clonotype came up a few times. The chain combines TRBV7-2 with TRBJ2-5, with D perhaps matching TRBD2 (5 bases). Trimming removed 5 bases at V and 4 bases at J, with 14 bases between. The CDR3 consists of 14 residues. From germline, CDR1 is SGHTA and CDR2 FQGNSA. The CDR3 region is CASSPLIEGETQYF. Written as DNA, the CDR3 is TGTGCCAGCAGCCCCTTGATAGAGGGAGAGACCCAGTACTTC.

In this sample, this clonotype turned up many times. V and J are TRBV20-1 and TRBJ1-5, with D uncertain. Trimming took 4 bases from V and 3 from J, leaving 10 bases between them. Germline V gene sequence: CDR1 DFQATT, CDR2 SNEGSKA (reference sequence). CDR3 length: 13 amino acids. CDR3 region: CSAIEHFNQPQHF. The CDR3 nucleotides read TGCAGTGCTATAGAACACTTCAATCAGCCCCAGCATTTT.

In this sample, this clonotype turned up a few times. The CDR3 reads CASSYSRTFGETQYF. The CDR3 region has the DNA TGTGCCAGCAGTTACTCGAGGACATTCGGGGAGACCCAGTACTTC. The chain uses TRBV6-2 or TRBV6-3 and TRBJ2-5, with D perhaps TRBD1 (5 bases). This CDR3 region has 15 residues. Germline lookup yields CDR1 MNHEY and CDR2 SVGEGT. V was cut by 0 bases and J by 5 bases, with 13 bases left in between.

This clonotype has only a few counts. The rearrangement links TRBV20-1 to TRBJ2-7; D is possibly TRBD2 (5 bases). Trimming took 5 bases from V and 5 from J, leaving 16 bases between them. Per the germline V gene, CDR1 is DFQATT and CDR2 is SNEGSKA (reference sequence). This CDR3 has 13 residues. The CDR3 reads CSAGGSRGDEQYF. DNA for the CDR3: TGCAGTGCTGGAGGATCCCGGGGAGACGAGCAGTACTTC.